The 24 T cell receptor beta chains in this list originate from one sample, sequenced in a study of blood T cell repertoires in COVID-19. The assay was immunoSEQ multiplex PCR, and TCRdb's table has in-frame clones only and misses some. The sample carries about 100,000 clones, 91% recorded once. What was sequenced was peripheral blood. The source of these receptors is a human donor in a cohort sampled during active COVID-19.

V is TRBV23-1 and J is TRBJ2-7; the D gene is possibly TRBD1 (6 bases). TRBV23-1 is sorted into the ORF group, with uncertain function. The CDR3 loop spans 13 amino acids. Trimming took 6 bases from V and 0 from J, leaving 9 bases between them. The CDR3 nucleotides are TGCGCCAGCAGCAGGGGAAACTCCTACGAGCAGTACTTC. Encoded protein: CASSRGNSYEQYF.

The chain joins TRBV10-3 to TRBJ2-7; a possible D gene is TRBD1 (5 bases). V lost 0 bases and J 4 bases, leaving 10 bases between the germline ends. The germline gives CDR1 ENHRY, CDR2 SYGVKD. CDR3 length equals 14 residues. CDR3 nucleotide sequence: TGTGCCATCAGTGAGTCGACTCCAGGGTACGAGCAGTACTTC. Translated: CAISESTPGYEQYF.

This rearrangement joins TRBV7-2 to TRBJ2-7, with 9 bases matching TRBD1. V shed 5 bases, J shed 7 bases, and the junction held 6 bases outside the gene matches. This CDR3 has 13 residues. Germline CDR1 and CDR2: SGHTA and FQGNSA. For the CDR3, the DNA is TGTGCCAGCAGCATACAGGGGGCGCGGGAGCAGTACTTC. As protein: CASSIQGAREQYF.

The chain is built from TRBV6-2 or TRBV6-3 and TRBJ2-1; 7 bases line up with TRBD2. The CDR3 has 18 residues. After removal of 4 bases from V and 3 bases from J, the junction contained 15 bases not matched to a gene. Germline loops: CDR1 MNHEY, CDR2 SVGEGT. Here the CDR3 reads CASSSISSSGGYYNEQFF. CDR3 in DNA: TGTGCCAGCAGTTCCATTTCCTCTAGCGGAGGGTACTACAATGAGCAGTTCTTC.

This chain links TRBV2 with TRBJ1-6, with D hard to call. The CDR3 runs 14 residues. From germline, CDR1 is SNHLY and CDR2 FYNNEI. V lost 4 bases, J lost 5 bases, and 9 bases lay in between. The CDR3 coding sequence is TGTGCCAGCAGTGTCCGGCGGGATAATTCACCCCTCCACTTT. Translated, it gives CASSVRRDNSPLHF.

The CDR3 loop is CASSRTENSPLHF. CDR3 in DNA: TGTGCCAGCAGCCGGACAGAAAATTCACCCCTCCACTTT. The genes are TRBV7-3 and TRBJ1-6, with D perhaps TRBD1 (6 bases). Germline V gives CDR1 SGHTA, CDR2 FQGTGA. The CDR3 has 13 amino acids. The V and J ends lost 5 bases and 7 bases respectively, with 9 bases between them. Full variable domain (rest looked up from reference TRBV7-3 and TRBJ1-6): GAGVSQTPSNKVTEKGKYVELRCDPISGHTALYWYRQSLGQGPEFLIYFQGTGAADDSGLPNDRFFAVRPEGSVSTLKIQRTERGDSAVYLCASSRTENSPLHFGNGTRLTVT.

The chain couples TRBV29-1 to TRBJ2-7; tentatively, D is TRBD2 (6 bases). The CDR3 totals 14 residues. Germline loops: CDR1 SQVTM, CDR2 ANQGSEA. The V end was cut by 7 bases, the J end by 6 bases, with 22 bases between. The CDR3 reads CSALGGGKGSEQYF. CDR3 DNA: TGCAGCGCCCTAGGAGGCGGGAAGGGCAGCGAGCAGTACTTC.

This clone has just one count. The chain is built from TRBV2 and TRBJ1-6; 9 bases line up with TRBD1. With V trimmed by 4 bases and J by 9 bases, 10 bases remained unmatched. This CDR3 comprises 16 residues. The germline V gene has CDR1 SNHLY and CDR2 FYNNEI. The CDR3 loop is CASSGTGDRVGSPLHF. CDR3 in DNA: TGTGCCAGCAGTGGGACAGGGGACAGGGTCGGTTCACCCCTCCACTTT.

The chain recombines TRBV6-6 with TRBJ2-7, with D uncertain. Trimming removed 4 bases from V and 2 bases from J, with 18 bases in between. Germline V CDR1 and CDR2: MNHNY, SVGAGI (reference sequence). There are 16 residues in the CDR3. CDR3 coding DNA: TGTGCCAGCAGTTCCCCCGACACCTCCGACACCTACGAGCAGTACTTC. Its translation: CASSSPDTSDTYEQYF.

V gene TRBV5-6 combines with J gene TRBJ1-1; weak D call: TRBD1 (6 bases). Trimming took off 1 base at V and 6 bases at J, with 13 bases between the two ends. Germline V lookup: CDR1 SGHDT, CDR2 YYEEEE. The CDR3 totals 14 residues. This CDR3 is CASSLLQGISEAFF. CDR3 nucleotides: TGTGCCAGCAGCTTGCTACAGGGCATCTCTGAAGCTTTCTTT.

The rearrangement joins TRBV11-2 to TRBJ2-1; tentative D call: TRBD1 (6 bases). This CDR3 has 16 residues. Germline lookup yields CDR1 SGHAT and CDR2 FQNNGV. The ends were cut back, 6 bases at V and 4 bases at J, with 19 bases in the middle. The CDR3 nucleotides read TGTGCCAGCAGAGCAGCTACAGGGTCAATTTACAATGAGCAGTTCTTC. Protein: CASRAATGSIYNEQFF.

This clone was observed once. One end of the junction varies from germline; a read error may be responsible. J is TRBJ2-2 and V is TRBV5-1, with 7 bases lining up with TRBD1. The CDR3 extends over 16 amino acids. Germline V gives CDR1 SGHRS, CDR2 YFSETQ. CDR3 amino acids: CTSSQRGRLNTGELFF. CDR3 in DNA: TGCACCAGCAGCCAAAGGGGGCGGCTGAACACCGGGGAGCTGTTTTTT.

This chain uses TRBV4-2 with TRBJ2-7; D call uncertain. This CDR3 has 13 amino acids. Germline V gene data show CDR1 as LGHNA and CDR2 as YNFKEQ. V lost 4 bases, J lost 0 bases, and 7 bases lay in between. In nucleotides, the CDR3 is TGTGCCAGCAGCCCTCACAACTCCTACGAGCAGTACTTC. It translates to CASSPHNSYEQYF.

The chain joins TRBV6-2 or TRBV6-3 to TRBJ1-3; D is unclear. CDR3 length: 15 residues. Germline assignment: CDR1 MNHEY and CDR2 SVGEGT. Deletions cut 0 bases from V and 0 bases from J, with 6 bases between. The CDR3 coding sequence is TGTGCCAGCAGTTACTCGACGGGCTCTGGAAACACCATATATTTT. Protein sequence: CASSYSTGSGNTIYF.

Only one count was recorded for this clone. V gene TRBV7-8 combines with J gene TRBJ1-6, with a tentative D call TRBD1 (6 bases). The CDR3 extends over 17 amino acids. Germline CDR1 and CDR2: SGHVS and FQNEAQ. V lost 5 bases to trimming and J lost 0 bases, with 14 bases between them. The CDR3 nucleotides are TGTGCCAGCAGCCGATCAGGGGATAGCTCCTATAATTCACCCCTCCACTTT. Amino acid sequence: CASSRSGDSSYNSPLHF.

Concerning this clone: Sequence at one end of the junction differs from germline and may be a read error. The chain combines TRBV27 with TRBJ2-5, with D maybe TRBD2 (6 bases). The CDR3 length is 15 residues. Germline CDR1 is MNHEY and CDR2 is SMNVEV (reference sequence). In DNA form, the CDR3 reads TGTGCCGGCAGCTGTAGGGACTGTCTCCAAGAGACCCAGTACTTC. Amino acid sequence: CAGSCRDCLQETQYF.

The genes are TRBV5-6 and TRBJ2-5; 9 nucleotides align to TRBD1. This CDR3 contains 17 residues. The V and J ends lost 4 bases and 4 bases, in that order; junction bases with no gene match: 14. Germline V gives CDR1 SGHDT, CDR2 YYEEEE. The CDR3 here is CASSPSPGTGWGETQYF. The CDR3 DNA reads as TGTGCCAGCAGCCCCAGTCCCGGGACAGGGTGGGGAGAGACCCAGTACTTC.

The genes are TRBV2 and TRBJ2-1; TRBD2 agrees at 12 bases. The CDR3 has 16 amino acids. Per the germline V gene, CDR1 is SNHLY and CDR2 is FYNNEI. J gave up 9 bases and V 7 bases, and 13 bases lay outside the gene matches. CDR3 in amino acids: CASTLTRLAGEGEQFF. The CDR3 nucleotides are TGTGCCAGCACCTTGACGAGACTAGCGGGAGAGGGTGAGCAGTTCTTC.

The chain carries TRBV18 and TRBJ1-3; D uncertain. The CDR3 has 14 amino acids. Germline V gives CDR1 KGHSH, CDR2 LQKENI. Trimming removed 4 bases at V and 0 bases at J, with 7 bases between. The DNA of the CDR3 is TGTGCCAGCTCACTGGCTAGCTCTGGAAACACCATATATTTT. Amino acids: CASSLASSGNTIYF.

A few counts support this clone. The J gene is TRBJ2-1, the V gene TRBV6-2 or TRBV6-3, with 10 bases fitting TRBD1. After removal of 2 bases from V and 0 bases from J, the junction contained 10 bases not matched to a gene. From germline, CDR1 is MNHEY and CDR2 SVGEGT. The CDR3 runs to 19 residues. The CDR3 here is CASSYVPGQGTSSYNEQFF. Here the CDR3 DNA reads TGTGCCAGCAGTTACGTCCCGGGACAGGGGACCAGCTCCTACAATGAGCAGTTCTTC.

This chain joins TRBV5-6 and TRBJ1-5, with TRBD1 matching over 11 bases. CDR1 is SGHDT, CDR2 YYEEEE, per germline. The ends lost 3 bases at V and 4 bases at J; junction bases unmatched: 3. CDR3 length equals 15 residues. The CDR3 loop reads CASSSGTGGNQPQHF. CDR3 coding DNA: TGTGCCAGCAGCTCCGGGACAGGGGGTAATCAGCCCCAGCATTTT.

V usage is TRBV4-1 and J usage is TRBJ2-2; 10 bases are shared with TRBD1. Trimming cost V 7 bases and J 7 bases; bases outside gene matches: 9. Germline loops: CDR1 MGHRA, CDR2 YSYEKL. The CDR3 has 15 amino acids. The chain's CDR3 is CASTTGQGYDGELFF. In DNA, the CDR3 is TGCGCCAGCACTACGGGACAGGGGTATGACGGGGAGCTGTTTTTT.

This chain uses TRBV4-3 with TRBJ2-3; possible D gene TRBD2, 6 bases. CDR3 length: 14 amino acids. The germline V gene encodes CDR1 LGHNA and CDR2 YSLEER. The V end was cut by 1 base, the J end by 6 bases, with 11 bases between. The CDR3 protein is CASSQAGGGDTQYF. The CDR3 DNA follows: TGCGCCAGCAGCCAAGCGGGTGGGGGGGATACGCAGTATTTT.

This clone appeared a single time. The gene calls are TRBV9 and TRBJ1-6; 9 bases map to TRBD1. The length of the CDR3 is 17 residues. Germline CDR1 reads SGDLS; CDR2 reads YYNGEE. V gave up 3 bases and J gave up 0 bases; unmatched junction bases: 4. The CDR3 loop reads CASSDGTGSSYNSPLHF. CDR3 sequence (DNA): TGTGCCAGCAGCGACGGGACAGGGAGCTCCTATAATTCACCCCTCCACTTT. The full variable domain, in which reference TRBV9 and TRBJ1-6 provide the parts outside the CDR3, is DSGVTQTPKHLITATGQRVTLRCSPRSGDLSVYWYQQSLDQGLQFLIQYYNGEERAKGNILERFSAQQFPDLHSELNLSSLELGDSALYFCASSDGTGSSYNSPLHFGNGTRLTVT.